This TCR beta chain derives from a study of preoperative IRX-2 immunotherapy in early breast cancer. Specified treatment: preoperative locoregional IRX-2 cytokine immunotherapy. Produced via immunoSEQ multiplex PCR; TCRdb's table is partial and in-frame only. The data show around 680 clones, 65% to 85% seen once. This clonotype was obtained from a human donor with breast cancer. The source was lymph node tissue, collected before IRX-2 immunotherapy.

The CDR3 nucleotides are TGTGCCAGCGACAGGTACGGCAGGGGGAATCAGCCCCAGCATTTT. This encodes CASDRYGRGNQPQHF. The genes are TRBV11-3 and TRBJ1-5; 7 bases are a match to TRBD1. CDR1 and CDR2 (germline): SGHNT, YENEEA. Germline trimming cut 8 bases from V and 4 bases from J; bases unmatched to any gene: 11. This CDR3 comprises 15 residues.